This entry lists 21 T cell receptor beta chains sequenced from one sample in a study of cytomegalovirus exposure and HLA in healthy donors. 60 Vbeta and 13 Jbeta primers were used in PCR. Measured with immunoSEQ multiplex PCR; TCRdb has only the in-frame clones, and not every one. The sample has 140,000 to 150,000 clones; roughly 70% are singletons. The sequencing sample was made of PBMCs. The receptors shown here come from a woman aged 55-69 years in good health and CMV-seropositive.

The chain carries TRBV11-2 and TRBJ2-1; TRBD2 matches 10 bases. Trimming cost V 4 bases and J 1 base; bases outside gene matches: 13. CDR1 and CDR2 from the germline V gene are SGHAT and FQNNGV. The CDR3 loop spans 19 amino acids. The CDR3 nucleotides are TGTGCCAGCAGCTCTCATGGGTCTAGCGGGAGTGGATCCTACAATGAGCAGTTCTTC. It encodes CASSSHGSSGSGSYNEQFF. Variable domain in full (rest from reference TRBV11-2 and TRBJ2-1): EAGVAQSPRYKIIEKRQSVAFWCNPISGHATLYWYQQILGQGPKLLIQFQNNGVVDDSQLPKDRFSAERLKGVDSTLKIQPAKLEDSAVYLCASSSHGSSGSGSYNEQFFGPGTRLTVL.

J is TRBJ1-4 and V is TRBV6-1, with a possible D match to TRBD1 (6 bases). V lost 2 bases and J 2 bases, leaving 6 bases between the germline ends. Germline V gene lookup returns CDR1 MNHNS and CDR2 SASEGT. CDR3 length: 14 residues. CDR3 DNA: TGTGCCAGCAGTGAAAGGGGGACTAATGAAAAACTGTTTTTT. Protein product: CASSERGTNEKLFF.

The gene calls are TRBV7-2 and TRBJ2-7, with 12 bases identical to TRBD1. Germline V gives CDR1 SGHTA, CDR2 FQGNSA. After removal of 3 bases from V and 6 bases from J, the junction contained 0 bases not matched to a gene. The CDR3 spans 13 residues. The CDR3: CASSLGQGAEQYF. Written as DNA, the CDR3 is TGTGCCAGCAGCTTGGGACAGGGGGCCGAGCAGTACTTC. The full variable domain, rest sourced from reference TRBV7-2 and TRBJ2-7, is GAGVSQSPSNKVTEKGKDVELRCDPISGHTALYWYRQSLGQGLEFLIYFQGNSAPDKSGLPSDRFSAERTGGSVSTLTIQRTQQEDSAVYLCASSLGQGAEQYFGPGTRLTVT.

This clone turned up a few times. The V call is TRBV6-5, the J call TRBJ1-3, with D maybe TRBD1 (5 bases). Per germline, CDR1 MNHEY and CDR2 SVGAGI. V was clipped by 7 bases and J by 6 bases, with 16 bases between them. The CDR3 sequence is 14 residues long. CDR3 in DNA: TGTGCCAGCATTCCAACCGGAGGGACAAACACCATATATTTT. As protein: CASIPTGGTNTIYF.

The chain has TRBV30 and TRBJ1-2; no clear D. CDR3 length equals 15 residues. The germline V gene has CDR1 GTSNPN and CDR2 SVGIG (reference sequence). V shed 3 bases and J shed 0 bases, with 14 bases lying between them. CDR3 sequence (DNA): TGTGCCTGGAGCCGACACTCACCCTCTAACTATGGCTACACCTTC. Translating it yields CAWSRHSPSNYGYTF.

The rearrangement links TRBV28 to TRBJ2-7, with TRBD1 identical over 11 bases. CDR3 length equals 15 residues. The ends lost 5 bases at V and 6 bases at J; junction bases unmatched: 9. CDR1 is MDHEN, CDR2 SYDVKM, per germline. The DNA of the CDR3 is TGTGCCAGCAGTCCCCCCAGCGGGACAGGGGGCGAGCAGTACTTC. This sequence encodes CASSPPSGTGGEQYF.

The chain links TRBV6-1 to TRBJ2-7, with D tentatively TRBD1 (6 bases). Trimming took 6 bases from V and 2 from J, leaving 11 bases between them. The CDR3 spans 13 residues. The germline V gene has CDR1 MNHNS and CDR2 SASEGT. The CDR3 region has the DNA TGTGCCAGCAGCCTGACAGGAACCTACGAGCAGTACTTC. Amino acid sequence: CASSLTGTYEQYF.

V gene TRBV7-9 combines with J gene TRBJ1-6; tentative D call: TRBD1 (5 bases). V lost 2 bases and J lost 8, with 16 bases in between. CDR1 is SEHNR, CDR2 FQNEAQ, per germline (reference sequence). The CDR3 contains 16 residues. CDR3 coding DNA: TGTGCCAGCAGCTTACAGGGAGGTCGGATTGATTCACCCCTCCACTTT. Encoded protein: CASSLQGGRIDSPLHF.

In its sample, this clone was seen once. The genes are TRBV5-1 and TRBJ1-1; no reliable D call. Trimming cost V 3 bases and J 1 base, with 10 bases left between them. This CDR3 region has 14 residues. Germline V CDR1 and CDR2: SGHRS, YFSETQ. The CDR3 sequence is CASSSPGTNTEAFF. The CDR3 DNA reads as TGCGCCAGCAGCTCCCCGGGTACGAACACTGAAGCTTTCTTT.

The CDR3 reads CASSPTLCEQYF. CDR3 in DNA: TGTGCCAGCAGTCCGACTTTATGCGAGCAGTACTTC. This chain joins TRBV7-7 and TRBJ2-5; no clear D. The J call is in doubt because the DNA end fits TRBJ2-7 better. The germline V gene encodes CDR1 SSHAT and CDR2 FNYEAQ (reference sequence). The CDR3 runs 12 residues.

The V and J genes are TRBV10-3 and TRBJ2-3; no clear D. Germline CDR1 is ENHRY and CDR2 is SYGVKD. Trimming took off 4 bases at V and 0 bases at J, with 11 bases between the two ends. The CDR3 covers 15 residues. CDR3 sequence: CAISATGTSTDTQYF. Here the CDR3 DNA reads TGTGCCATCAGTGCGACTGGTACTAGCACAGATACGCAGTATTTT.

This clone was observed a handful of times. The CDR3 reads CASSFDRGGGELFF. The CDR3 DNA reads as TGCGCCAGCAGCTTCGACAGGGGTGGCGGGGAGCTGTTTTTT. V usage is TRBV5-1 and J usage is TRBJ2-2; 8 bases align to TRBD1. The germline V gene has CDR1 SGHRS and CDR2 YFSETQ. The CDR3 is 14 residues long. The V gene end was trimmed by 2 bases and the J gene end by 7 bases; junction bases not matched to a gene: 4.

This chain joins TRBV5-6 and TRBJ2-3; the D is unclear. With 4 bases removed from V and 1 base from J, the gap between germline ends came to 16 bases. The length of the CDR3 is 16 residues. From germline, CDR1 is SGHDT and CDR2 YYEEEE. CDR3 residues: CASSHSTIAGTDTQYF. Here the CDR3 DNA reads TGTGCCAGCAGCCACTCAACGATCGCCGGCACAGATACGCAGTATTTT.

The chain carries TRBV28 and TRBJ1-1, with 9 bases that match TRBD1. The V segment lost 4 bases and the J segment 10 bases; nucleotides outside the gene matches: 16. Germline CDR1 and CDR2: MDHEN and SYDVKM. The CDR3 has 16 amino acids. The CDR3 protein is CASSSRSPSRQGGAFF. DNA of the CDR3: TGTGCCAGCAGTTCCCGGTCCCCATCTAGACAGGGGGGAGCTTTCTTT.

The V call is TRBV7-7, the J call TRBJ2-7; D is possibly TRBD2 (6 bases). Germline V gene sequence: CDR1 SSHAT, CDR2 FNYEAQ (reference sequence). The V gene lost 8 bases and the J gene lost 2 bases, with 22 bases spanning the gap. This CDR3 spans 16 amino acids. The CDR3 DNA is TGTGCCAGCCCTACTCGTCGAATCGGGAGCCCCTACGAGCAGTACTTC. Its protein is CASPTRRIGSPYEQYF.

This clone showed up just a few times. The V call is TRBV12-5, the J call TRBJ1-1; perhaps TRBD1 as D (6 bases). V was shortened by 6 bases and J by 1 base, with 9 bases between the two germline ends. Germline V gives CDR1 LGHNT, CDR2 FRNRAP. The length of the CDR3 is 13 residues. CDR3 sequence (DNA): TGTGCTAGTGGCCCGGACAGGAACACTGAAGCTTTCTTT. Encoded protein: CASGPDRNTEAFF. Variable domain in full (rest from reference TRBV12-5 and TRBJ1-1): DARVTQTPRHKVTEMGQEVTMRCQPILGHNTVFWYRQTMMQGLELLAYFRNRAPLDDSGMPKDRFSAEMPDATLATLKIQPSEPRDSAVYFCASGPDRNTEAFFGQGTRLTVV.

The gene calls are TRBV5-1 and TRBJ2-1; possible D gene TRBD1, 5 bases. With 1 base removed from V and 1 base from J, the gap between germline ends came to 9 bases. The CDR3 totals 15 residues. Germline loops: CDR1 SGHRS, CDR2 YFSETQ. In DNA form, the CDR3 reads TGCGCCAGCAGCTTGAGTTCAGGGTCCTACAATGAGCAGTTCTTC. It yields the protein CASSLSSGSYNEQFF.

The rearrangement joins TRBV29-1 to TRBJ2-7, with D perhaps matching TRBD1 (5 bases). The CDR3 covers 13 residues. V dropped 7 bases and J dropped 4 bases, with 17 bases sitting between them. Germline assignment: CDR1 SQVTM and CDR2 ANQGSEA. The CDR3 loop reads CSAARGSEYEQYF. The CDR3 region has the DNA TGCAGCGCCGCTAGGGGAAGTGAGTACGAGCAGTACTTC.

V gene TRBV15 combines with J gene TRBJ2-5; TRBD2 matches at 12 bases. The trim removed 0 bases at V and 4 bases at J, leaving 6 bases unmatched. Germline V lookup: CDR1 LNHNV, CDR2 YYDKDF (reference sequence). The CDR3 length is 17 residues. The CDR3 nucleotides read TGTGCCACCAGCAGAGATCGGTCTAGCGGGAGGGGAGAGACCCAGTACTTC. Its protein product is CATSRDRSSGRGETQYF.

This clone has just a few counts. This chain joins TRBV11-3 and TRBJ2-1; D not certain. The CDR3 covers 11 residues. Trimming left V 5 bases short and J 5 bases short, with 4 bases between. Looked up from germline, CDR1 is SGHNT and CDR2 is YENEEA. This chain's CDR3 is CASSEDNEQFF. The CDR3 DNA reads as TGTGCCAGCAGCGAGGACAATGAGCAGTTCTTC.

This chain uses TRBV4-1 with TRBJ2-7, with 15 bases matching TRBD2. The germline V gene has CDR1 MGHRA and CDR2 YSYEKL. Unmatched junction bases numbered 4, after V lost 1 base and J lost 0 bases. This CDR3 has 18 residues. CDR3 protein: CASSQGTSGRAFSYEQYF. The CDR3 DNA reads TGCGCCAGCAGCCAAGGGACTAGCGGGAGGGCCTTCTCCTACGAGCAGTACTTC.